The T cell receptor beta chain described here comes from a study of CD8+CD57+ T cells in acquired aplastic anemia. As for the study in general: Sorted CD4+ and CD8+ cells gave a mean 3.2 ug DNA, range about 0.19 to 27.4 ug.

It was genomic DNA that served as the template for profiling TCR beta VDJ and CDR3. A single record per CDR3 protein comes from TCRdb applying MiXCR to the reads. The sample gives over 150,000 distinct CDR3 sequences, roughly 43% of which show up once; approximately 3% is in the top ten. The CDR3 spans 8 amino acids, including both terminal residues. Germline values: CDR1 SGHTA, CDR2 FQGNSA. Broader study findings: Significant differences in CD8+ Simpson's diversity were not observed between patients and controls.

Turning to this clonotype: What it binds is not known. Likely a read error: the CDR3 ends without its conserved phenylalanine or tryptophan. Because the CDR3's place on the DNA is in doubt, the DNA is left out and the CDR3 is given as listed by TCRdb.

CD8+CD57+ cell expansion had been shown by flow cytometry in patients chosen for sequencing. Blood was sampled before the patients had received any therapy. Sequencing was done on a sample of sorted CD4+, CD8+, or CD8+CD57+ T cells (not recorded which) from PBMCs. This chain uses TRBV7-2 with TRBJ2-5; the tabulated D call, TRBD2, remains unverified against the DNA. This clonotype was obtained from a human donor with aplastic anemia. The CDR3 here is CASSLLAG.